Listed here are 8 T cell receptor beta chains from one sample, sequenced in a study of blood T cell repertoires in COVID-19. Measured with immunoSEQ multiplex PCR; TCRdb has only the in-frame clones, and not every one. The data hold 150,000 to 200,000 clones, with over 70% observed a single time. Sequencing used PBMCs or T cells enriched from blood (not recorded which). Source of these receptors: a middle-aged woman with acute COVID-19.

V usage is TRBV6-1 and J usage is TRBJ2-7; a possible D gene is TRBD2 (5 bases). CDR3 length: 15 amino acids. Trimming shortened V by 2 bases and J by 2 bases, and 13 bases separated the two germline ends. Germline V gene lookup returns CDR1 MNHNS and CDR2 SASEGT. The CDR3 loop reads CASSEWWESPYEQYV. CDR3 bases: TGTGCCAGCAGTGAATGGTGGGAGAGTCCCTACGAGCAGTACGTC.

The rearrangement joins TRBV29-1 to TRBJ2-3, with 9 nucleotides matching TRBD2. Germline V gives CDR1 SQVTM, CDR2 ANQGSEA. The V gene end was trimmed by 6 bases and the J gene end by 4 bases; junction bases not matched to a gene: 8. CDR3 size: 14 residues. CDR3 in DNA: TGCAGCGTGACCGGGACTAGCTCTGCAGATACGCAGTATTTT. Protein: CSVTGTSSADTQYF.

This chain joins TRBV19 and TRBJ2-1; D gene ambiguous. Germline V gene lookup returns CDR1 LNHDA and CDR2 SQIVND (reference sequence). V was shortened by 5 bases and J by 7 bases, with 21 bases between the two germline ends. This CDR3 has 16 residues. The CDR3 bases are TGTGCCAGTAGTGTCCCCGGGTTGGCGGCTCGGAATGAGCAGTTCTTC. Translated, it gives CASSVPGLAARNEQFF.

The V and J genes are TRBV3-1 (or the pseudogene TRBV3-2) and TRBJ2-3; D possibly corresponds to TRBD2 (5 bases). This CDR3 comprises 16 residues. Germline loops: CDR1 LGHDT, CDR2 YNNKEL (reference sequence). The V gene lost 5 bases and the J gene lost 0 bases, with 15 bases spanning the gap. The CDR3 reads CASSSRTPTSTDTQYF. The CDR3 DNA reads as TGTGCCAGCAGCTCTAGGACTCCGACTAGCACAGATACGCAGTATTTT.

The rearrangement joins TRBV18 to TRBJ2-3; D is undetermined. V gave up 6 bases and J gave up 0 bases, with 10 bases separating them. The germline gives CDR1 KGHSH, CDR2 LQKENI. CDR3 size: 14 residues. CDR3 amino acids: CASSLAASTDTQYF. DNA of the CDR3: TGTGCCAGCTCGCTTGCGGCGAGCACAGATACGCAGTATTTT. The full variable domain, in which reference TRBV18 and TRBJ2-3 provide the parts outside the CDR3, is NAGVMQNPRHLVRRRGQEARLRCSPMKGHSHVYWYRQLPEEGLKFMVYLQKENIIDESGMPKERFSAEFPKEGPSILRIQQVVRGDSAAYFCASSLAASTDTQYFGPGTRLTVL.

J is TRBJ1-3 and V is TRBV15; D unclear. V lost 5 bases to trimming and J lost 0 bases, with 5 bases between them. This CDR3 has 13 amino acids. Germline V gives CDR1 LNHNV, CDR2 YYDKDF (reference sequence). The DNA for the CDR3 is TGTGCCACCAGCGCCGGCTCTGGAAACACCATATATTTT. Its translation: CATSAGSGNTIYF.

The chain has TRBV9 and TRBJ2-3, with 9 positions matching TRBD2. The germline CDR1 and CDR2 sequences are SGDLS and YYNGEE. The V and J ends lost 0 bases and 7 bases, in that order; junction bases with no gene match: 6. The CDR3 is made up of 15 amino acids. The CDR3 is CASSVEVSGRNTQYF. The CDR3, as DNA: TGTGCCAGCAGCGTAGAAGTTAGCGGGAGAAATACGCAGTATTTT. The full variable domain, rest sourced from reference TRBV9 and TRBJ2-3, is DSGVTQTPKHLITATGQRVTLRCSPRSGDLSVYWYQQSLDQGLQFLIQYYNGEERAKGNILERFSAQQFPDLHSELNLSSLELGDSALYFCASSVEVSGRNTQYFGPGTRLTVL.

This clone is a singleton in its sample. This chain joins TRBV30 and TRBJ1-2; tentatively, D is TRBD1 (6 bases). Germline values: CDR1 GTSNPN, CDR2 SVGIG (reference sequence). This CDR3 region has 13 residues. V shed 2 bases and J shed 5 bases, with 12 bases lying between them. This chain's CDR3 is CAWSRDRRYGYTF. The CDR3 bases are TGTGCCTGGAGTCGCGACAGGAGGTATGGCTACACCTTC.